This T cell receptor beta chain was identified in a study of shared clonotypes between healthy human individuals. This CDR3 region has 15 residues. Germline V gene data show CDR1 as LGHNT and CDR2 as FRNRAP. V lost 5 bases and J 2 bases, leaving 15 bases between the germline ends. The assay was immunoSEQ multiplex PCR, and TCRdb's table has in-frame clones only and misses some. The sample holds roughly 2.2 million clones, approximately 95% seen once. The chain combines TRBV12-5 with TRBJ2-5; D is perhaps TRBD1 (7 bases). This TCR was recovered from a man aged 18 to 30 in good health. Some clones in this sample may be carry-over from other donors' samples. Sequencing input: naive CD4+ T cells from PBMCs. Subset indicated: CD45RA+ positively selected. CDR3 region: CASGPGGQYQETQYF. DNA for the CDR3: TGTGCTAGTGGTCCCGGGGGACAGTATCAAGAGACCCAGTACTTC.